The rows below give T cell receptor beta chains drawn from one sample of a study of monozygotic twins with inflammatory bowel disease. TCRdb re-called the 5' RACE reads and shows each CDR3 protein once, DNA omitted. Across about 300,000 distinct CDR3 sequences, the top ten clones capture 5.5% to 6.5% of the sample. The specimen was blood. These receptors all stem from a human donor with ulcerative colitis or Crohn's disease, or a healthy co-twin of an affected twin (not recorded which). Both conserved end residues are part of each CDR3.

V	J	CDR3
TRBV7-3	TRBJ2-2	CASSLFAGGTGELFF
TRBV7-7	TRBJ2-2	CASGRSSGTGELFF
TRBV5-4	TRBJ2-7	CASTPSGGAVYEQYF
TRBV12-3/TRBV12-4	TRBJ2-7	CASSHTSGVGEQYF
TRBV9	TRBJ1-1	CASRTGDTEAFF
TRBV19	TRBJ2-6	CATSSVPNVLTF
TRBV5-1	TRBJ1-5	CASSQDPSRAPQHF
TRBV7-8	TRBJ2-3	CASSLPFGGTDTQYF
TRBV7-8	TRBJ2-3	CASSPARFSTDTQYF
TRBV7-3	TRBJ1-1	CASSLEGARNTEAFF
TRBV7-2	TRBJ2-7	CASRRGQQSYEQYF
TRBV3-1	TRBJ1-1	CASSRLRDRGLDTEAFF
TRBV6-1	TRBJ1-2	CASRAPGQGLGYTF
TRBV7-2	TRBJ2-7	CASSLPIFYEQYF
TRBV5-1	TRBJ2-2	CASTAGFTNTGELFF
TRBV12-3/TRBV12-4	TRBJ2-7	CASSLAGGLLEQYF
TRBV20-1	TRBJ1-4	CSASTGGDEKLFF